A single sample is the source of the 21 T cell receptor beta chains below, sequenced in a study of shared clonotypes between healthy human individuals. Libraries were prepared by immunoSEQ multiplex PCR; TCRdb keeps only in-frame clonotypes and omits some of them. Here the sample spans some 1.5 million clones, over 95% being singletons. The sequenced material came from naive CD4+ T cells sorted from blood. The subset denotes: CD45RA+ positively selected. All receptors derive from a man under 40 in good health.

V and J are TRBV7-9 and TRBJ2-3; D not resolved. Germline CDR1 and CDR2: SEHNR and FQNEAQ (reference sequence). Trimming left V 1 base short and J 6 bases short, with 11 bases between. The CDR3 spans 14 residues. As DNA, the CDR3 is TGTGCCAGCAGCTTAGAGGGAATTTCGGATACGCAGTATTTT. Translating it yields CASSLEGISDTQYF.

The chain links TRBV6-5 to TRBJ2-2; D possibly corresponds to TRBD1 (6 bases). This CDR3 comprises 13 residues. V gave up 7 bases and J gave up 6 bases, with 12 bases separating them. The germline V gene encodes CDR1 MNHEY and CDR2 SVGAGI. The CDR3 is CASINRASGELFF. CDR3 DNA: TGTGCCAGCATCAACAGGGCCTCCGGGGAGCTGTTTTTT.

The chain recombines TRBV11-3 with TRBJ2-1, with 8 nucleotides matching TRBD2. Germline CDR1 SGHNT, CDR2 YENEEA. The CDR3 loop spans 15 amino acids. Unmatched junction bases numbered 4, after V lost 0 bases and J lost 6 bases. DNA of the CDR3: TGTGCCAGCAGCTTAGAAGCGGGAGCAATCAATGAGCAGTTCTTC. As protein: CASSLEAGAINEQFF.

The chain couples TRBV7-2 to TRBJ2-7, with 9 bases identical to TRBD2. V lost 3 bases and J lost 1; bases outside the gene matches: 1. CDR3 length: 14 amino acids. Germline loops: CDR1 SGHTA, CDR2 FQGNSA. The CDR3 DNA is TGTGCCAGCAGCTTGAGCGGGAGGTCCTACGAGCAGTACTTC. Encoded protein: CASSLSGRSYEQYF.

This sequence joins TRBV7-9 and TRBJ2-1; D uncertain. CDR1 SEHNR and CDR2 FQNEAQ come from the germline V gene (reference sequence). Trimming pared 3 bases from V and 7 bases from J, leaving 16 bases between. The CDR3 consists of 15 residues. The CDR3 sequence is CASSFPSLYGNEQFF. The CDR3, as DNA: TGTGCCAGCAGCTTCCCTTCTCTGTACGGGAATGAGCAGTTCTTC.

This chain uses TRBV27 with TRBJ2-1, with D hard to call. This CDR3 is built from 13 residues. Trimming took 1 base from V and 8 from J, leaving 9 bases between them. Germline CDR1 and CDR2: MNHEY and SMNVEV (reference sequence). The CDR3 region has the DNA TGTGCCAGCAGTTTATTCAAGGTCGATGAGCAGTTCTTC. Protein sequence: CASSLFKVDEQFF.

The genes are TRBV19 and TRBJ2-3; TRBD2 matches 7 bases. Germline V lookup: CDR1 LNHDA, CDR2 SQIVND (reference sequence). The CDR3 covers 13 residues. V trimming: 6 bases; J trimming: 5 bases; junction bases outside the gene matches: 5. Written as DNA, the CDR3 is TGTGCCAGTAGCGCGGGAGTGGTAGATACGCAGTATTTT. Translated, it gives CASSAGVVDTQYF.

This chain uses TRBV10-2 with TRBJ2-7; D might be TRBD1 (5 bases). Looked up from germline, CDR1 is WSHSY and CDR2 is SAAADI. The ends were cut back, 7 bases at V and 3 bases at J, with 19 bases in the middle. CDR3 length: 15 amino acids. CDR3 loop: CASTPVGQTGYEQYF. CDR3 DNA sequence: TGCGCCAGCACCCCTGTGGGGCAGACTGGCTACGAGCAGTACTTC.

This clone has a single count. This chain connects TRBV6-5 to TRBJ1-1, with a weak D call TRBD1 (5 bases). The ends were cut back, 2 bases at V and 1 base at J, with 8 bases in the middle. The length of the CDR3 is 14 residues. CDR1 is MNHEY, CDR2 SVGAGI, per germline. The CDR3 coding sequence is TGTGCCAGCAGTTACCTGGGGCCGAACACTGAAGCTTTCTTT. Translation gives CASSYLGPNTEAFF.

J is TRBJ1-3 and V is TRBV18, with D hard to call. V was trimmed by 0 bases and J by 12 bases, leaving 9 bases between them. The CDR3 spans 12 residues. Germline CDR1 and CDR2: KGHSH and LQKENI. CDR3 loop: CASSPPDPIIYF. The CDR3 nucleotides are TGTGCCAGCTCACCACCCGACCCTATCATATATTTT.

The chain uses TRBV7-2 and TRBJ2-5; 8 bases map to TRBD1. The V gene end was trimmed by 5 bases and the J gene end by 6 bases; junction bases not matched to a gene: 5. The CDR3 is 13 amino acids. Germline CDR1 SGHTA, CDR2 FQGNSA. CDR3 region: CASSRRDRQTQYF. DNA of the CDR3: TGTGCCAGCAGCCGCCGGGACAGGCAGACCCAGTACTTC.

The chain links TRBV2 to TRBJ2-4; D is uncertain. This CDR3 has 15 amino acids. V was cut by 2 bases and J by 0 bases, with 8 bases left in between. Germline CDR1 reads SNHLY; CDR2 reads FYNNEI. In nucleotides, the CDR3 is TGTGCCAGCAGTGAACGTTCGGTAGCCAAAAACATTCAGTACTTC. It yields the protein CASSERSVAKNIQYF.

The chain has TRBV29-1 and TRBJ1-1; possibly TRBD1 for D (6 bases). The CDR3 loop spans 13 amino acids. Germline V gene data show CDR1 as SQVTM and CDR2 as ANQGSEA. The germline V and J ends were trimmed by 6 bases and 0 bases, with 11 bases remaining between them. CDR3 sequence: CSVAGALNTEAFF. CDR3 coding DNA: TGCAGCGTGGCGGGGGCGCTGAACACTGAAGCTTTCTTT.

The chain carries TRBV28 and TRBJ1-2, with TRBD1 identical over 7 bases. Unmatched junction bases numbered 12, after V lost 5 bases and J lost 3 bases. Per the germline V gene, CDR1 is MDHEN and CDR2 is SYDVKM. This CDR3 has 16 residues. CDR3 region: CASSPNRQGGYYGYTF. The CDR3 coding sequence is TGTGCCAGCAGTCCAAATCGACAGGGTGGGTACTATGGCTACACCTTC.

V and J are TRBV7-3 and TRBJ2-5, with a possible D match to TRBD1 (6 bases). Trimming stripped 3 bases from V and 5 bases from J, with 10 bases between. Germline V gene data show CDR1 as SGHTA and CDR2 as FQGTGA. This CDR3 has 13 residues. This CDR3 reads CASSFGQGETQYF. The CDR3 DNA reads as TGTGCCAGCAGCTTTGGGCAGGGGGAGACCCAGTACTTC.

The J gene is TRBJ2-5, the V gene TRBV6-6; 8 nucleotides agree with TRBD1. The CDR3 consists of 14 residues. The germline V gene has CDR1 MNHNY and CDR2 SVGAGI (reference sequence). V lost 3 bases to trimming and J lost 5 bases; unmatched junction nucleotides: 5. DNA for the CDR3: TGTGCCAGCAGTTATCCCACAGGGGGGGAGACCCAGTACTTC. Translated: CASSYPTGGETQYF.

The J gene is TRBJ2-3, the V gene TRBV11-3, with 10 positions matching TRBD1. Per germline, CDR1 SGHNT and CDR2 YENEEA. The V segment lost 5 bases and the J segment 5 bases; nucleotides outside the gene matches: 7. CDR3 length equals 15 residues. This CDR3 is CASSGRGQGKDTQYF. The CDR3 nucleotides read TGTGCCAGCAGCGGAAGGGGACAGGGGAAAGATACGCAGTATTTT.

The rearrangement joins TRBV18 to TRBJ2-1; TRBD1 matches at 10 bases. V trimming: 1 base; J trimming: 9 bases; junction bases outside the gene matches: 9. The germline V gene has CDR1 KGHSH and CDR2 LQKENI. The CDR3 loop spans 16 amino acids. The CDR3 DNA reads TGTGCCAGCTCACCACTCCTGGACAGGGGGATTGGTGAGCAGTTCTTC. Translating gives CASSPLLDRGIGEQFF.

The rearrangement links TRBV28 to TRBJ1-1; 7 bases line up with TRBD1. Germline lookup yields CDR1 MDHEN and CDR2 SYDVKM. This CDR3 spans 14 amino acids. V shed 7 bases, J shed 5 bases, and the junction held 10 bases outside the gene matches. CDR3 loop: CASNEQGRRTEAFF. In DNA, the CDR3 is TGTGCCAGCAACGAACAGGGGAGAAGGACTGAAGCTTTCTTT.

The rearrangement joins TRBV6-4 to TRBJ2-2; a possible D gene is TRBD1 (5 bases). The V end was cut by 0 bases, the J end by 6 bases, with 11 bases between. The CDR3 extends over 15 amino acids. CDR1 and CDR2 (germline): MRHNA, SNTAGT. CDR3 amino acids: CASSDSPTGAGELFF. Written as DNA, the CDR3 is TGTGCCAGCAGTGACTCCCCCACAGGTGCCGGGGAGCTGTTTTTT.

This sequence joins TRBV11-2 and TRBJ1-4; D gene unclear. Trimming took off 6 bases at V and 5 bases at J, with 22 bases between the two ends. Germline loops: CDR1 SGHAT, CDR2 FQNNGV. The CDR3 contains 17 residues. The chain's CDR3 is CASSDSGIFFLNEKLFF. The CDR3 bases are TGTGCCAGCAGTGACTCCGGGATCTTCTTCCTAAATGAAAAACTGTTTTTT.